Below, 22 T cell receptor beta chains from the same sample are listed, as sequenced in a study of T-cell memory formation after mild COVID-19. TCRdb passed the 5' RACE reads through MiXCR, listing each CDR3 protein once. In the table there are 350,000 to 500,000 distinct CDR3 sequences, around a quarter of which are singletons. Sequencing was done on a sample of PBMCs or a T cell subset sorted from them (not recorded which). These receptors all stem from an adult woman who had mild COVID-19 (a few samples of this study predate the infection). Cell type and time point are not known.

This clonotype showed up just a few times. This chain links TRBV6-2 or TRBV6-3 with TRBJ2-1; D tentatively reads TRBD1 or TRBD2 (5 bases each). The germline V and J ends were trimmed by 5 bases and 9 bases, with 11 bases remaining between them. The germline V gene has CDR1 MNHEY and CDR2 SVGEGT. CDR3 length: 12 amino acids. For the CDR3, the DNA is TGTGCCAGCAGTCGGGACCCGAGTGAGCAGTTCTTC. Translating it yields CASSRDPSEQFF.

This chain links TRBV3-1 with TRBJ1-2; TRBD1 matches 7 bases. CDR3 length: 17 amino acids. Germline values: CDR1 LGHDT, CDR2 YNNKEL (reference sequence). V was clipped by 0 bases and J by 0 bases; unmatched bases: 7. The CDR3 loop is CASSQDPGQSPNYGYTF. CDR3 in DNA: TGTGCCAGCAGCCAAGATCCGGGACAGAGCCCTAACTATGGCTACACCTTC.

This clonotype was seen only a few times. V and J are TRBV5-1 and TRBJ1-2, with 12 positions matching TRBD1. J gave up 8 bases and V 4 bases, and 18 bases lay outside the gene matches. This CDR3 spans 18 amino acids. CDR1 and CDR2 from the germline V gene are SGHRS and YFSETQ. CDR3 region: CASSESVVRGQGAGGYTF. The CDR3 DNA reads as TGCGCCAGCAGCGAATCGGTAGTTCGGGGACAGGGGGCTGGAGGCTACACCTTC.

This clonotype has only a few counts. The chain carries TRBV6-5 and TRBJ2-6, with a weak D call TRBD2 (6 bases). Per germline, CDR1 MNHEY and CDR2 SVGAGI. The CDR3 extends over 17 amino acids. The V end was cut by 0 bases, the J end by 4 bases, with 13 bases between. The DNA of the CDR3 is TGTGCCAGCAGTTACTCTAGCGGTCATATAGGGGCCAACGTCCTGACTTTC. Translation: CASSYSSGHIGANVLTF.

This clonotype came up a few times. The chain has TRBV19 and TRBJ2-1, with 11 bases aligning to TRBD2. The CDR3 contains 16 residues. Germline trimming cut 5 bases from V and 7 bases from J; bases unmatched to any gene: 10. Germline V CDR1 and CDR2: LNHDA, SQIVND (reference sequence). The CDR3 sequence: CASSVLAGGLGNEQFF. The CDR3 region has the DNA TGTGCCAGTAGTGTGCTAGCGGGAGGACTAGGGAATGAGCAGTTCTTC. The entire variable domain, with the rest obtained from reference TRBV19 and TRBJ2-1, is as follows: DGGITQSPKYLFRKEGQNVTLSCEQNLNHDAMYWYRQDPGQGLRLIYYSQIVNDFQKGDIAEGYSVSREKKESFPLTVTSAQKNPTAFYLCASSVLAGGLGNEQFFGPGTRLTVL.

The chain links TRBV7-6 to TRBJ2-1; weak D call: TRBD1 (5 bases). Germline CDR1 reads SGHVS; CDR2 reads FNYEAQ. V dropped 0 bases and J dropped 1 base, with 7 bases sitting between them. The CDR3 sequence is 15 residues long. CDR3 region: CASSLATESYNEQFF. CDR3 bases: TGTGCCAGCAGCTTAGCGACAGAATCCTACAATGAGCAGTTCTTC.

The rearrangement joins TRBV5-1 to TRBJ2-2; 9 bases map to TRBD2. Germline CDR1 is SGHRS and CDR2 is YFSETQ. With V trimmed by 0 bases and J by 1 base, 4 bases remained unmatched. CDR3 length: 17 residues. The chain's CDR3 is CASSLASGGQNTGELFF. The CDR3 coding sequence is TGCGCCAGCAGCTTGGCCAGCGGGGGGCAGAACACCGGGGAGCTGTTTTTT.

This clonotype has just a few counts. The chain carries TRBV29-1 and TRBJ2-1; D gene uncertain. Trimming cost V 1 base and J 5 bases, with 9 bases left between them. From germline, CDR1 is SQVTM and CDR2 ANQGSEA. The CDR3 runs to 13 residues. The CDR3 protein is CSVEGYGHNEQFF. CDR3 nucleotides: TGCAGCGTTGAAGGGTATGGGCACAATGAGCAGTTCTTC.

V and J are TRBV29-1 and TRBJ1-1, with 12 bases fitting TRBD1. Germline CDR1 reads SQVTM; CDR2 reads ANQGSEA. With V trimmed by 3 bases and J by 6 bases, 2 bases remained unmatched. The CDR3 covers 13 residues. The chain's CDR3 is CSVEGDRGPEAFF. The CDR3 DNA reads as TGCAGCGTTGAGGGGGACAGGGGGCCTGAAGCTTTCTTT.

This clonotype was seen a handful of times. The V and J genes are TRBV20-1 and TRBJ2-2, with a possible D match to TRBD2 (7 bases). V was cut by 0 bases and J by 4 bases, with 15 bases left in between. Germline assignment: CDR1 DFQATT and CDR2 SNEGSKA (reference sequence). The CDR3 covers 16 residues. CDR3 DNA: TGCAGTGCTAGAGATCCGGGGGGCCCCGGCACCGGGGAGCTGTTTTTT. Translating gives CSARDPGGPGTGELFF.

CDR3 residues: CSPSLLVGYNEQFF. CDR3 sequence (DNA): TGCAGCCCAAGCCTACTAGTGGGGTACAATGAGCAGTTCTTC. The gene calls are TRBV29-1 and TRBJ2-1; D possibly corresponds to TRBD2 (5 bases). Germline lookup yields CDR1 SQVTM and CDR2 ANQGSEA. The CDR3 is 14 residues long. Trimming cost V 8 bases and J 4 bases, with 18 bases left between them.

This clonotype was counted many times. One end of the junction does not line up with germline, which may come from a read error. V is TRBV5-4 and J is TRBJ2-5, with D possibly being TRBD2 (6 bases). The germline CDR1 and CDR2 sequences are SGHNT and YYREEE (reference sequence). This CDR3 is 15 amino acids long. The CDR3 protein is CASSLLGSSKETQYF. CDR3 in DNA: TGTGCCAGCAGCTTGCTCGGGAGTTCCAAAGAAACCCAGTACTTC. Variable domain in full (rest from reference TRBV5-4 and TRBJ2-5): ETGVTQSPTHLIKTRGQQVTLRCSSQSGHNTVSWYQQALGQGPQFIFQYYREEENGRGNFPPRFSGLQFPNYSSELNVNALELDDSALYLCASSLLGSSKETQYFGPGTRLLVL.

The J gene is TRBJ2-4, the V gene TRBV12-3 or TRBV12-4; D is ambiguous. V lost 4 bases and J 8 bases, leaving 15 bases between the germline ends. The CDR3 length is 14 residues. The CDR3, as DNA: TGTGCCAGCAGTTCGAACGAAGCAGGAGACATTCAGTACTTC. This translates into CASSSNEAGDIQYF.

This clonotype was detected only a few times. V is TRBV25-1 and J is TRBJ2-3, with a weak D call TRBD2 (6 bases). V was shortened by 4 bases and J by 4 bases, with 15 bases between the two germline ends. CDR3 length: 15 amino acids. CDR1 is MGHDK, CDR2 SYGVNS, per germline. The CDR3 DNA follows: TGTGCCAGCAGTGGGTACGGGGAGGTGGCAGATACGCAGTATTTT. Its protein is CASSGYGEVADTQYF.

V gene TRBV4-1 combines with J gene TRBJ2-2; a weak D match, TRBD1 (7 bases). This CDR3 region has 15 residues. The germline V gene has CDR1 MGHRA and CDR2 YSYEKL. Trimming left V 3 bases short and J 1 base short, with 9 bases between. The CDR3 DNA is TGCGCCAGCAGCCACCAGGGGGGGAACACCGGGGAGCTGTTTTTT. Translating it yields CASSHQGGNTGELFF.

This chain links TRBV10-3 with TRBJ2-3; D is possibly TRBD1 (5 bases). The V gene lost 7 bases and the J gene lost 1 base, with 15 bases spanning the gap. This CDR3 has 15 amino acids. CDR1 ENHRY and CDR2 SYGVKD come from the germline V gene. The CDR3 spells CAITLGHPGTDTQYF. For the CDR3, the DNA is TGTGCCATCACCCTGGGGCACCCAGGCACAGATACGCAGTATTTT.

V and J are TRBV7-2 and TRBJ1-4; D gene uncertain. The germline gives CDR1 SGHTA, CDR2 FQGNSA. V gave up 1 base and J gave up 5 bases, with 11 bases separating them. This CDR3 contains 15 residues. CDR3 sequence (DNA): TGTGCCAGCAGCTTAGTCCAGGTCCCAAATGAAAAACTGTTTTTT. Protein product: CASSLVQVPNEKLFF.

This chain uses TRBV12-3 or TRBV12-4 with TRBJ1-5, with a tentative D call TRBD1 (5 bases). The CDR3 contains 16 residues. Trimming removed 1 base at V and 1 base at J, with 11 bases between. CDR3 loop: CASSLGQGGSNQPQHF. CDR3 coding DNA: TGTGCCAGCAGTTTAGGCCAGGGAGGGAGCAATCAGCCCCAGCATTTT.

The count of this clonotype is one. V is TRBV7-8 and J is TRBJ2-1; D gene unclear. Germline CDR1 SGHVS, CDR2 FQNEAQ. The CDR3 is 12 residues long. Trimming took 3 bases from V and 6 from J, leaving 6 bases between them. CDR3 in DNA: TGTGCCAGCAGCTTCGACTTCAATGAGCAGTTCTTC. Protein: CASSFDFNEQFF.

The rearrangement uses TRBV13 and TRBJ2-6; D may be TRBD1 (5 bases). Trimming took 5 bases from V and 1 from J, leaving 9 bases between them. The CDR3 runs to 15 residues. Germline lookup yields CDR1 PRHDT and CDR2 FYEKMQ (reference sequence). The CDR3 DNA reads as TGTGCCAGCAGCACCCGACAGTCTGGGGCCAACGTCCTGACTTTC. Protein: CASSTRQSGANVLTF.

The chain links TRBV27 to TRBJ1-4; D may be TRBD1 (5 bases). Germline CDR1 reads MNHEY; CDR2 reads SMNVEV (reference sequence). The germline V and J ends were trimmed by 5 bases and 0 bases, with 10 bases remaining between them. The CDR3 has 15 amino acids. The CDR3 sequence is CASSPRVPTNEKLFF. DNA for the CDR3: TGTGCCAGCAGTCCCAGGGTTCCAACTAATGAAAAACTGTTTTTT.

The V and J genes are TRBV30 and TRBJ2-7; D is unresolved. Germline V CDR1 and CDR2: GTSNPN, SVGIG (reference sequence). The CDR3 has 13 residues. Trimming removed 0 bases at V and 3 bases at J, with 9 bases between. CDR3 in DNA: TGTGCCTGGAGTGTAACACATGGCTACGAGCAGTACTTC. Protein product: CAWSVTHGYEQYF.